This T cell receptor beta chain derives from a study of blood T cell repertoires in COVID-19. Across the whole study: T cells, B-cell-depleted T cells, or PBMCs supplied cDNA or gDNA.

The CDR3 is made up of 11 amino acids. Per the germline V gene, CDR1 is SEHNR and CDR2 is FQNEAQ (reference sequence). TCRdb keeps only in-frame clones here, not all; method: immunoSEQ multiplex PCR. The sample lists about 94,000 clones; about four fifths were seen once. The sample holds a few counts of this clone. The germline gene is not matched at one end of the junction; a read error may be the cause. The rearrangement joins TRBV7-9 to TRBJ2-7, with D possibly TRBD1 on 6 matching bases. This clonotype originated in a human donor in a cohort sampled during active COVID-19. Material: peripheral blood. The CDR3 loop reads CASSSGGLRDF. CDR3 nucleotide sequence: TGTGCCAGCAGTTCTGGGGGCCTCAGGGACTTC.